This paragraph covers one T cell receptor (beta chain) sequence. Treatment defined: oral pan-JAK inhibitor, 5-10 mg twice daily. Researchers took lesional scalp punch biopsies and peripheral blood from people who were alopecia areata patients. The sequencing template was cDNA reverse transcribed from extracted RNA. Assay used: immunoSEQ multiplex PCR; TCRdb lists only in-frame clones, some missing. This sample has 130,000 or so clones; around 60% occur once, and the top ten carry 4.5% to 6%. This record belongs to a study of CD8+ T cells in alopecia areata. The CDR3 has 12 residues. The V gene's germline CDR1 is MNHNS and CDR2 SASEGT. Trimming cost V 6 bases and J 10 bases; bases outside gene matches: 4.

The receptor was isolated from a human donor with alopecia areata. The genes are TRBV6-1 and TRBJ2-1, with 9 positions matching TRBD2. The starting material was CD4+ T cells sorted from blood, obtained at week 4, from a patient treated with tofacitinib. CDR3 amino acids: CASRLTSGEQFF. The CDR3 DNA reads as TGTGCCAGCAGGCTCACTAGCGGGGAGCAGTTCTTC.